This T cell receptor (beta chain) was sequenced during a study of blood T cell repertoires in COVID-19. This CDR3 is 15 amino acids long. The V and J ends lost 5 bases and 2 bases, in that order; junction bases with no gene match: 5. Germline V CDR1 and CDR2: SGHNT, YENEEA. Participants' reported clinical history set cohort assignment. Only in-frame clones appear in the TCRdb table, and some are missing; sequencing was by immunoSEQ multiplex PCR. Of fewer than 200,000 clones in the sample, around four fifths were seen once. The source of this sequence is a woman in her forties or fifties in a cohort exposed to, infected with or recovered from COVID-19 (not recorded which). J is TRBJ2-2 and V is TRBV11-3, with 7 positions matching TRBD2. The sequenced sample was PBMCs or T cells enriched from blood (not recorded which). The DNA for the CDR3 is TGTGCCAGCAGCGATAGCGGGTACAACACCGGGGAGCTGTTTTTT. It is translated as CASSDSGYNTGELFF.